This T cell receptor (beta chain) emerged from a study of blood T cell repertoires in COVID-19. Study background: Some COVID-19 samples were acute and others convalescent; all came from the United States, Italy and Spain. PBMCs, B-cell-depleted T cells, or T cells were the source of the cDNA or gDNA that made up the material.

The V gene lost 4 bases and the J gene lost 1 base, with 10 bases spanning the gap. Per the germline V gene, CDR1 is MGHRA and CDR2 is YSYEKL. The CDR3 contains 14 residues. This clone was seen only a few times. Authors' methods: Nucleated cell number was recorded as an estimate derived from reference gene primer amplification. Only in-frame clones appear in the TCRdb table, and some are missing; sequencing was by immunoSEQ multiplex PCR. For V, J and clone size, that table is used; D and trimming come from the DNA. The table shows about 190,000 clones, with roughly 80% occurring only once. This rearrangement joins TRBV4-1 to TRBJ1-1, with D tentatively TRBD1 (5 bases). Material for sequencing was peripheral blood. The source of this sequence is a man aged 50 or older who had recovered from COVID-19. As DNA, the CDR3 is TGCGCCAGCAGCCTCCAGGGTTCGAACACTGAAGCTTTCTTT. Protein sequence: CASSLQGSNTEAFF.